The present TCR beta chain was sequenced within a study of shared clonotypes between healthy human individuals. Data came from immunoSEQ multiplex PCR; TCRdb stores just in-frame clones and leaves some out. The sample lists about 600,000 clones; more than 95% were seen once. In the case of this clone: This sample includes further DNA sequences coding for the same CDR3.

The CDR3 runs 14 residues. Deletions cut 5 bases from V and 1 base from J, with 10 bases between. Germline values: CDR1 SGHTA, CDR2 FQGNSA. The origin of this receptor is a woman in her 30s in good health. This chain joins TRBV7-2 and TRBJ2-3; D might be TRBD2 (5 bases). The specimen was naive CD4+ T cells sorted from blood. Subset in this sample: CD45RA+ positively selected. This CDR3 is CASSPDWGTDTQYF. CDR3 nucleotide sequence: TGTGCCAGCAGCCCGGACTGGGGCACAGATACGCAGTATTTT.